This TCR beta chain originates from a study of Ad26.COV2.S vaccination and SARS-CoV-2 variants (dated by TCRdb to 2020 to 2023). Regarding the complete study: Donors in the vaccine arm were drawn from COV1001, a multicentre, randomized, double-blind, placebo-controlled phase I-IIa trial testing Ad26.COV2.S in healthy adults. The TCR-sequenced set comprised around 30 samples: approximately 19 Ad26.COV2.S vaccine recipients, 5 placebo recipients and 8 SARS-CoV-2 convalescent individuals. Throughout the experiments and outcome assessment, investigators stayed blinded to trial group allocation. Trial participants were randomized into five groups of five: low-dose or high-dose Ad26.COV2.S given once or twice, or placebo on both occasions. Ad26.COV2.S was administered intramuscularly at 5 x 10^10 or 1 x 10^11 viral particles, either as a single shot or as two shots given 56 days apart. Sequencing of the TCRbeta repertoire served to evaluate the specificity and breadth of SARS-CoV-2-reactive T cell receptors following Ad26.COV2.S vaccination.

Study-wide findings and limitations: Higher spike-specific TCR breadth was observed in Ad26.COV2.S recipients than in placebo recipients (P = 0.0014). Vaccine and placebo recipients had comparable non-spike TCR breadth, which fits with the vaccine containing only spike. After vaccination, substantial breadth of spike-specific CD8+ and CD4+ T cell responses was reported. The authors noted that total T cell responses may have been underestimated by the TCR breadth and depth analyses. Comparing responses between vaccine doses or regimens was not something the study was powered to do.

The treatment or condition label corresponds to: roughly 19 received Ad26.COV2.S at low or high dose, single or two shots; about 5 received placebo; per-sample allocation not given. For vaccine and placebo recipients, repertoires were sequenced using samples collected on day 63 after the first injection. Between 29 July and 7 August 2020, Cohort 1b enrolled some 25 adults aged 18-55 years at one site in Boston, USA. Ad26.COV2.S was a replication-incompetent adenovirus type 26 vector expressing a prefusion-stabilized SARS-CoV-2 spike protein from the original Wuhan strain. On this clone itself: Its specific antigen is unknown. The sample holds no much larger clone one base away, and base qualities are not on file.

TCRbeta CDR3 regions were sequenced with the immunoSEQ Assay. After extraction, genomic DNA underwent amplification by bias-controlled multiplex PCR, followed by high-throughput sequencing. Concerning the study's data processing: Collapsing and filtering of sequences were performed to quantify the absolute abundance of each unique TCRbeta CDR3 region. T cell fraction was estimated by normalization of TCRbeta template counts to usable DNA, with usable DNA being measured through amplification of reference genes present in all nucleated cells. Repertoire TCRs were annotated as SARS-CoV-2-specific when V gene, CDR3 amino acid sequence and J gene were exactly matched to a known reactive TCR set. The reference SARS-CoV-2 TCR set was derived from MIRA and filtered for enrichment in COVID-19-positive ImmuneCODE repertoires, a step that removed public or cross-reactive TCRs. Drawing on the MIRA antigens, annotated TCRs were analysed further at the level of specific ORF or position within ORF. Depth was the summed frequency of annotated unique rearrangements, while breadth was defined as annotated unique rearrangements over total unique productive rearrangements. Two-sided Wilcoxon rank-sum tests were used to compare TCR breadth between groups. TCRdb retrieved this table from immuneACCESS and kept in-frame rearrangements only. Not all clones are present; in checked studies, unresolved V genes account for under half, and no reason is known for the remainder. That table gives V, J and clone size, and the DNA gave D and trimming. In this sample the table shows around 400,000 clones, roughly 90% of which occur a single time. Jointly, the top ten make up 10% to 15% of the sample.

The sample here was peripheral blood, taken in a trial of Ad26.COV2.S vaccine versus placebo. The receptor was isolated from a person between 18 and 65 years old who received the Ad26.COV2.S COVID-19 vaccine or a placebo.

The DNA reads TGTGCCAGCAGCTTAAGTCGGACAGTGGCCCAAGAGACCCAGTACTTC. Translated, it reads CASSLSRTVAQETQYF. The V gene is TRBV7-2 and the J gene is TRBJ2-5; the best D guess is TRBD1, with 6 bases matching. V is clipped by 2 bases and J by 1 base, and the sequence between their germline boundaries is 14 bases long. From a lookup of the germline V gene, CDR1 and CDR2 are SGHTA and FQGNSA. There are 16 amino acids in the CDR3, from cysteine to phenylalanine inclusive. The CDR3 DNA has 48 bases and is translated from base 1.